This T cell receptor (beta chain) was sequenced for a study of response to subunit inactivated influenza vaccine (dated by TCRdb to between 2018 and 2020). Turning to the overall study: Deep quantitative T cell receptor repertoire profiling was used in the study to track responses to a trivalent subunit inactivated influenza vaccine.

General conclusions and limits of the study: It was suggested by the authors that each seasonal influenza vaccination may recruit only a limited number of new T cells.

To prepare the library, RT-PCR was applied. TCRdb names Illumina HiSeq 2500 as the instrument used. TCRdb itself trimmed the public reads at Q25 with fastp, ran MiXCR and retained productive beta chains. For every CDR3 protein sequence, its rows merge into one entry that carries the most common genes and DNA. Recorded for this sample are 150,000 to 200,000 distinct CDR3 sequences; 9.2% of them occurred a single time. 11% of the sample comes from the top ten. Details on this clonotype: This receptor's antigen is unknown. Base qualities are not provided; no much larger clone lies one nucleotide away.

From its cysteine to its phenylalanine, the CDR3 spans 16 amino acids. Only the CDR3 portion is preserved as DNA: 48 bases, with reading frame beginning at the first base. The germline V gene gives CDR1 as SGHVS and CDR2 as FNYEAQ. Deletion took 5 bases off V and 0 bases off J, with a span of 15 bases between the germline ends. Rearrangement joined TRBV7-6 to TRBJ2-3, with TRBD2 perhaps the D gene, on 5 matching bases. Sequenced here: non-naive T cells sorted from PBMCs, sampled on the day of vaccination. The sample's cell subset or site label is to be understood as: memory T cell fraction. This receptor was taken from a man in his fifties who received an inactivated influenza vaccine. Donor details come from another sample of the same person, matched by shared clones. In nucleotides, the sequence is TGTGCCAGCAGCCTCTTTGCGGGCACTAGCACAGATACGCAGTATTTT. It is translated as CASSLFAGTSTDTQYF.